This TCR beta chain comes out of a study of cytomegalovirus exposure and HLA in healthy donors. Broader study findings: When the data were analyzed later, several of the most significant clusters appeared to be linked to common viral pathogens.

With regard to this clone: Its antigen is unidentified.

With 60 Vbeta and 13 Jbeta primers, the PCR was carried out. Libraries were prepared by immunoSEQ multiplex PCR; TCRdb keeps only in-frame clonotypes and omits some of them. This table holds some 200,000 clones, about 80% found once. Donors sampled were nominally healthy, though unrecorded immune exposures were likely. The sample was PBMCs. The receptor was derived from a woman between 50 and 59 years old in good health and CMV-seropositive.

CDR3 protein: CASSPTGSSKEAGELFF. The DNA of the CDR3 is TGTGCCAGCAGCCCGACGGGAAGCTCTAAGGAGGCCGGGGAGCTGTTTTTT. The genes are TRBV11-3 and TRBJ2-2, with D maybe TRBD2 (5 bases). Germline V CDR1 and CDR2: SGHNT, YENEEA. The CDR3 spans 17 residues. V was clipped by 5 bases and J by 6 bases, with 22 bases between them.